Following are 32 T cell receptor beta chains from one sample sequenced in a study of CXCR3-negative and CXCR3-positive naive CD8 T cells. With UMI labels, 5' RACE was used to prepare the TRB cDNA libraries. TCRdb reprocessed the 5' RACE reads and reports one entry per CDR3 protein, with no DNA. The sample data list several thousand distinct CDR3 sequences. The sequenced sample consisted of naive CXCR3- CD8+ T cells from blood. Regarding subset: CD45RO-CCR7+CD27+CD95- naive CD8+ T cells lacking CXCR3 (TNR3-). The receptors originated from a human donor in good health. Some clones in this sample may be carry-over from other donors' samples.

By frequency, this clonotype is medium-sized. This rearrangement joins TRBV6-6 to TRBJ2-5; TCRdb selects TRBD1, and the lack of DNA leaves this call unchecked. In germline, CDR1 is MNHNY, CDR2 SVGAGI (reference sequence). The CDR3 totals 14 residues. CDR3 residues: CASSAGQGKETQYF.

The genes are TRBV6-2 or TRBV6-3 and TRBJ2-3. This CDR3 has 17 residues. The germline V gene encodes CDR1 MNHEY and CDR2 SVGEGT. Here the CDR3 reads CASSYYLRTGGADTQYF.

The gene calls are TRBV9 and TRBJ2-7; TCRdb's D gene call, TRBD1, goes unchecked for lack of DNA. Germline CDR1 is SGDLS and CDR2 is YYNGEE. CDR3 size: 15 residues. This CDR3 is CASSPSGTASYEQYF.

This clonotype is labeled medium-sized based on frequency. J is TRBJ1-1 and V is TRBV25-1; TCRdb selects TRBD1, and the lack of DNA leaves this call unchecked. The CDR3 spans 15 residues. Germline values: CDR1 MGHDK, CDR2 SYGVNS. CDR3: CASFGPDQGVVGAFF.

This chain connects TRBV6-5 to TRBJ2-7; TCRdb designates TRBD1, a call that cannot be tested without DNA. CDR1 is MNHEY, CDR2 SVGAGI, per germline. This CDR3 contains 13 residues. CDR3 loop: CASTGAPHLEQYF.

This clonotype registers medium-sized by frequency. The chain's CDR3 is CASSQERMGGSGLSGANVLTF. The chain is built from TRBV3-1 and TRBJ2-6. CDR1 is LGHDT, CDR2 YNNKEL, per germline (reference sequence). This CDR3 region has 21 residues.

The rearrangement links TRBV7-2 to TRBJ2-1; TCRdb indicates TRBD2, and absent DNA this call remains unverified. The CDR3 has 16 residues. Per the germline V gene, CDR1 is SGHTA and CDR2 is FQGNSA. The CDR3 sequence: CASSPKGLAGVNEQFF.

This chain connects TRBV5-1 to TRBJ2-1. CDR1 SGHRS and CDR2 YFSETQ come from the germline V gene. This CDR3 comprises 17 residues. CDR3 loop: CASSLNGNGYSYNEQFF.

CDR3 sequence: CASSLGGREQFF. The chain is built from TRBV27 and TRBJ2-1; TCRdb proposes TRBD2, but this gene call is untestable without DNA. The CDR3 contains 12 residues. CDR1 is MNHEY and CDR2 is SMNVEV in the germline V gene (reference sequence).

This clonotype shows up as medium-sized by frequency. The chain has TRBV7-3 and TRBJ2-7; TCRdb returns TRBD1, unconfirmable since there is no DNA. The CDR3 covers 15 residues. The V gene's germline CDR1 is SGHTA and CDR2 FQGTGA. CDR3 residues: CASSPTGGSTYEQYF.

The chain carries TRBV6-2 or TRBV6-3 and TRBJ2-7; absent DNA, TCRdb's TRBD1 call cannot be checked. The CDR3 runs to 13 residues. Looked up from germline, CDR1 is MNHEY and CDR2 is SVGEGT. CDR3 amino acids: CASTGRKIYEQYF.

This chain connects TRBV27 to TRBJ1-6; the D call of TRBD1 rests on TCRdb alone, since no DNA is present to check it. The CDR3 sequence is 15 residues long. Germline V gene data show CDR1 as MNHEY and CDR2 as SMNVEV (reference sequence). The CDR3: CASSTRDRSNSPLHF.

V is TRBV27 and J is TRBJ2-6; TCRdb names TRBD1, which stays unverified in the absence of DNA. The CDR3 contains 16 residues. From germline, CDR1 is MNHEY and CDR2 SMNVEV (reference sequence). CDR3 sequence: CASSRTVGDGANVLTF.

The chain combines TRBV29-1 with TRBJ2-1; the D gene TCRdb calls, TRBD1, cannot be checked with no DNA. The CDR3 contains 17 residues. Germline loops: CDR1 SQVTM, CDR2 ANQGSEA. The CDR3 loop is CSVASGEPGSSYNEQFF.

This chain uses TRBV29-1 with TRBJ1-1; TCRdb names TRBD1, which stays unverified in the absence of DNA. The CDR3 is 11 amino acids. Germline V gene data show CDR1 as SQVTM and CDR2 as ANQGSEA. The CDR3 protein is CTYWDRNEAFF.

By frequency, this clonotype registers medium-sized. The rearrangement joins TRBV29-1 to TRBJ2-3; TCRdb picks TRBD2, but there is no DNA to check that call. The CDR3 spans 17 residues. Per germline, CDR1 SQVTM and CDR2 ANQGSEA. The CDR3 loop is CSVSGPTAARGADTQYF.

Frequency places this clonotype as medium-sized. This rearrangement joins TRBV15 to TRBJ2-2; the D call of TRBD1 rests on TCRdb alone, since no DNA is present to check it. Germline CDR1 reads LNHNV; CDR2 reads YYDKDF (reference sequence). CDR3 size: 12 residues. The CDR3 spells CATSKPLGELFF.

By frequency, this clonotype registers medium-sized. This sequence joins TRBV29-1 and TRBJ2-2; no DNA is available, so the TRBD1 call from TCRdb remains unchecked. Germline assignment: CDR1 SQVTM and CDR2 ANQGSEA. This CDR3 is built from 15 residues. CDR3 protein: CSVEGQGVETGELFF.

In terms of frequency, this clonotype is medium-sized. This chain connects TRBV5-1 to TRBJ2-1; TCRdb outputs TRBD1, but without DNA this stays unchecked. The germline V gene encodes CDR1 SGHRS and CDR2 YFSETQ. This CDR3 is 13 amino acids long. The CDR3 reads CASNPTGYNEQFF.

Considering frequency, this clonotype is medium-sized. This chain uses TRBV5-1 with TRBJ2-7; the D call of TRBD2 rests on TCRdb alone, since no DNA is present to check it. CDR3 length: 16 amino acids. Germline assignment: CDR1 SGHRS and CDR2 YFSETQ. The CDR3 region is CASSPDLAEVKYEQYF.

By frequency, this clonotype registers medium-sized. This chain uses TRBV5-1 with TRBJ2-5. CDR1 and CDR2 (germline): SGHRS, YFSETQ. This CDR3 is 15 amino acids long. CDR3 sequence reads: CASSLAALSGETQYF.

Measured by frequency, this clonotype is medium-sized (0.01 to 0.1%). This sequence joins TRBV7-6 and TRBJ2-7. CDR1 is SGHVS, CDR2 FNYEAQ, per germline. CDR3 length: 13 amino acids. The CDR3 here is CASSARPQYEQYF.

By frequency, this clonotype registers medium-sized. The genes are TRBV12-3 or TRBV12-4 and TRBJ1-1. This CDR3 spans 14 amino acids. CDR3: CASSHLNVGTEAFF.

The genes are TRBV20-1 and TRBJ2-7; TCRdb's D gene call, TRBD1, goes unchecked for lack of DNA. Per germline, CDR1 DFQATT and CDR2 SNEGSKA (reference sequence). This CDR3 contains 14 residues. CDR3 loop: CSAPSWGILYEQYF.

The chain's CDR3 is CASSLANEQYF. The chain recombines TRBV28 with TRBJ2-7. The CDR3 contains 11 residues. Looked up from germline, CDR1 is MDHEN and CDR2 is SYDVKM.

The genes are TRBV29-1 and TRBJ2-1; with no DNA, the TCRdb D assignment of TRBD2 cannot be verified. Germline assignment: CDR1 SQVTM and CDR2 ANQGSEA. This CDR3 comprises 12 residues. CDR3 amino acids: CSGGLASHEQFF.

The rearrangement joins TRBV28 to TRBJ2-7; the TCRdb call, TRBD2, lacks DNA for checking. Germline V gives CDR1 MDHEN, CDR2 SYDVKM. There are 18 residues in the CDR3. The CDR3 spells CASSPALAANLLPYEQYF.

This clonotype is labeled medium-sized based on frequency. The gene calls are TRBV20-1 and TRBJ2-2; the D call from TCRdb, TRBD1, cannot be confirmed without DNA. This CDR3 has 14 amino acids. Germline V CDR1 and CDR2: DFQATT, SNEGSKA (reference sequence). The CDR3 is CSAPDRGLTGELFF.

This chain links TRBV7-9 with TRBJ2-5. This CDR3 is built from 16 residues. Germline CDR1 and CDR2: SEHNR and FQNEAQ (reference sequence). The CDR3 loop reads CASTDGPTGYQETQYF.

This clonotype is identified as medium-sized from frequency. The rearrangement uses TRBV29-1 and TRBJ1-1; lacking DNA, the TRBD1 call made by TCRdb goes unchecked. Germline CDR1 reads SQVTM; CDR2 reads ANQGSEA. The CDR3 is made up of 13 amino acids. The CDR3 sequence is CSVDPGDPTEAFF.

The chain couples TRBV29-1 to TRBJ2-1. CDR1 is SQVTM and CDR2 is ANQGSEA in the germline V gene. This CDR3 comprises 13 residues. The CDR3 loop reads CSQSNGPYNEQFF.

This clonotype is identified as medium-sized from frequency. J is TRBJ2-1 and V is TRBV29-1; TCRdb's D gene call, TRBD2, goes unchecked for lack of DNA. Per germline, CDR1 SQVTM and CDR2 ANQGSEA. The CDR3 spans 16 residues. CDR3 in amino acids: CSSRAAGVLSYNEQFF.